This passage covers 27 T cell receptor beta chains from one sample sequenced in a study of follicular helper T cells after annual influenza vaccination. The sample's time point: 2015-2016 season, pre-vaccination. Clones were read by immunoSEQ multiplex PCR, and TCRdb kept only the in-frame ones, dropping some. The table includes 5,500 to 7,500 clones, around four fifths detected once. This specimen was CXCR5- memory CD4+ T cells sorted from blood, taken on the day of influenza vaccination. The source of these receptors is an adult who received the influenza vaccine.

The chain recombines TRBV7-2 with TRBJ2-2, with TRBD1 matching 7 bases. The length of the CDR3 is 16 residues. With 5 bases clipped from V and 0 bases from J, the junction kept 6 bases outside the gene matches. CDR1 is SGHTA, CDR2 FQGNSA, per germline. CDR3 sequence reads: CASSQFGTANTGELFF. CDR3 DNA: TGTGCCAGCAGCCAATTCGGGACAGCGAACACCGGGGAGCTGTTTTTT. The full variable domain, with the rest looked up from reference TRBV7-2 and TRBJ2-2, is GAGVSQSPSNKVTEKGKDVELRCDPISGHTALYWYRQSLGQGLEFLIYFQGNSAPDKSGLPSDRFSAERTGGSVSTLTIQRTQQEDSAVYLCASSQFGTANTGELFFGEGSRLTVL.

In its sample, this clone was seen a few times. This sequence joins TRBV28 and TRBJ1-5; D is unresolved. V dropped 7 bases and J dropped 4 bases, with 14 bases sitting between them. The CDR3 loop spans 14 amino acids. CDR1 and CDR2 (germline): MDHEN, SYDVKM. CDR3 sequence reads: CASTITISNQPQHF. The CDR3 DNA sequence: TGTGCCAGCACAATCACCATTTCGAATCAGCCCCAGCATTTT.

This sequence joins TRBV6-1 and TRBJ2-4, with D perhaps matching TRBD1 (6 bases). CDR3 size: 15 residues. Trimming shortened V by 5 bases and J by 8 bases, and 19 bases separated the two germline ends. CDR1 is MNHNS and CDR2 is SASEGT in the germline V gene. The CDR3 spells CASSLPRDPGDIQYF. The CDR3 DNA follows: TGTGCCAGCAGTCTGCCCCGGGACCCAGGGGACATTCAGTACTTC.

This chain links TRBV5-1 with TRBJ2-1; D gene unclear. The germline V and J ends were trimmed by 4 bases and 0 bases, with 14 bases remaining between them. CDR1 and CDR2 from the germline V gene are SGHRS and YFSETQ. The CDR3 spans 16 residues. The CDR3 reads CASSLNAESSYNEQFF. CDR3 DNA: TGCGCCAGCAGCCTCAATGCGGAGAGCTCCTACAATGAGCAGTTCTTC. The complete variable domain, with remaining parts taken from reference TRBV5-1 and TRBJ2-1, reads KAGVTQTPRYLIKTRGQQVTLSCSPISGHRSVSWYQQTPGQGLQFLFEYFSETQRNKGNFPGRFSGRQFSNSRSEMNVSTLELGDSALYLCASSLNAESSYNEQFFGPGTRLTVL.

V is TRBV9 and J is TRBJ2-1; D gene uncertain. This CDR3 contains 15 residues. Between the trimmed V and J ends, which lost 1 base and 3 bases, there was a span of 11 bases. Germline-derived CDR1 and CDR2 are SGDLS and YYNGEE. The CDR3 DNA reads TGTGCCAGCAGCGTAAGCAGCGCTAGCTACAATGAGCAGTTCTTC. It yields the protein CASSVSSASYNEQFF.

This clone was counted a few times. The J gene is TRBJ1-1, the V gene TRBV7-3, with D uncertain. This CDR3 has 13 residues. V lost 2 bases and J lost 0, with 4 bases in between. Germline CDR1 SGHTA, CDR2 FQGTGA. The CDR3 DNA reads TGTGCCAGCAGCTTAGGTATGAACACTGAAGCTTTCTTT. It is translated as CASSLGMNTEAFF.

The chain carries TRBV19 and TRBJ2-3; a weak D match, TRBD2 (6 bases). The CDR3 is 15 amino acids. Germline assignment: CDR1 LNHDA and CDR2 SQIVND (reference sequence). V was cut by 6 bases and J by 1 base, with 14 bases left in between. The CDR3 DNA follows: TGTGCCAGTAGAGGGTTGGGCGGGGGCACAGATACGCAGTATTTT. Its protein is CASRGLGGGTDTQYF.

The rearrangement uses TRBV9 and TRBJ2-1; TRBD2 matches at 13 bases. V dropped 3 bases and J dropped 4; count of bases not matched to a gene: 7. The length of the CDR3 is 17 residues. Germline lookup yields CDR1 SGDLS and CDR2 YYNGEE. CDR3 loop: CASSAKGLAGNYNEQFF. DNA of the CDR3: TGTGCCAGCAGCGCGAAGGGACTAGCGGGGAATTACAATGAGCAGTTCTTC. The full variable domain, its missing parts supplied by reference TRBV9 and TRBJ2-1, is DSGVTQTPKHLITATGQRVTLRCSPRSGDLSVYWYQQSLDQGLQFLIQYYNGEERAKGNILERFSAQQFPDLHSELNLSSLELGDSALYFCASSAKGLAGNYNEQFFGPGTRLTVL.

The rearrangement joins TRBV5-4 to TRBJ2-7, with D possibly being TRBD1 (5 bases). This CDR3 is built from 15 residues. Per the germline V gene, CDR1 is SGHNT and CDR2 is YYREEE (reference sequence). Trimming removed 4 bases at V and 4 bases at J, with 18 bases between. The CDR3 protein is CASSSLRDNRYEQYF. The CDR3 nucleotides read TGTGCCAGCAGCAGTCTCAGGGATAATAGGTACGAGCAGTACTTC.

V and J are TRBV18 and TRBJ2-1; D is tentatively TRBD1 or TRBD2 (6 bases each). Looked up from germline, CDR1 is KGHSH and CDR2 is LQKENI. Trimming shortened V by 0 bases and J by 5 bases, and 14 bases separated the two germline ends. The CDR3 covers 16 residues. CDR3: CASSPPFGGVNNEQFF. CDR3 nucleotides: TGTGCCAGCTCACCACCGTTCGGGGGCGTAAACAATGAGCAGTTCTTC.

CDR3 coding DNA: TGTGCCAGCAGCAAAAGTCACGCTAGCTTCTACGAGCAGTACTTC. Encoded protein: CASSKSHASFYEQYF. The chain is built from TRBV21-1 and TRBJ2-7; the DNA was not compared with TRBD2, the D call given in the table. TRBV21-1 is an annotated pseudogene. CDR3 length: 15 amino acids.

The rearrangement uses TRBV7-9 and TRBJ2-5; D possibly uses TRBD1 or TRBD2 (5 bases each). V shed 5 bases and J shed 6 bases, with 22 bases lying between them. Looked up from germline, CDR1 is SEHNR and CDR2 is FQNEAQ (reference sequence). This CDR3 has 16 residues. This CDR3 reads CASSLTGTQSGKTQYF. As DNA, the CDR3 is TGTGCCAGCAGCCTTACCGGGACCCAAAGCGGAAAGACCCAGTACTTC.

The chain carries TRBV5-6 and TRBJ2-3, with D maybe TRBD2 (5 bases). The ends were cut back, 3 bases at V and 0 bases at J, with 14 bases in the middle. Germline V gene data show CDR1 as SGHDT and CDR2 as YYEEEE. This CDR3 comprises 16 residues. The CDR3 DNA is TGTGCCAGCAGCTACCAGCGGAGGACTAGCACAGATACGCAGTATTTT. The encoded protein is CASSYQRRTSTDTQYF.

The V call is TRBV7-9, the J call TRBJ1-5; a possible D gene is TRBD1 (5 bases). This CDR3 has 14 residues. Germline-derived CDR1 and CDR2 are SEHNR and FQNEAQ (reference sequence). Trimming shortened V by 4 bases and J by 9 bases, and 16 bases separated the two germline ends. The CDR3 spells CASSSDRAIWPQHF. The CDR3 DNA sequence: TGTGCCAGCAGCTCCGACAGAGCAATATGGCCCCAGCATTTT.

DNA of the CDR3: TGTGCCAGTACCCATCCTGGGGGGGTCACCGGGGAGCTGTTTTTT. Its protein is CASTHPGGVTGELFF. This chain connects TRBV19 to TRBJ2-2; 7 bases align to TRBD2. Trimming took 7 bases from V and 4 from J; bases not matched to a gene: 9. The germline gives CDR1 LNHDA, CDR2 SQIVND (reference sequence). The CDR3 has 15 residues.

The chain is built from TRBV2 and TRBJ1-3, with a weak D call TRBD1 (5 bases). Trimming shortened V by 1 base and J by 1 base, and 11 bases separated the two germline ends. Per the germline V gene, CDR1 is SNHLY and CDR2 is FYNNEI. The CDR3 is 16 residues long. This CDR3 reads CASSEGGARSGNTIYF. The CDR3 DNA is TGTGCCAGCAGTGAAGGAGGGGCGCGGTCTGGAAACACCATATATTTT.

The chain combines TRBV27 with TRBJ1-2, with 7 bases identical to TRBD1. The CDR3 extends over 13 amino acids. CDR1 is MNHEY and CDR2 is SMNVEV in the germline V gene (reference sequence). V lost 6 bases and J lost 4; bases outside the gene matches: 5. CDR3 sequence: CASRDRDSYGYTF. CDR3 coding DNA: TGTGCCAGCAGAGATCGGGACAGCTATGGCTACACCTTC.

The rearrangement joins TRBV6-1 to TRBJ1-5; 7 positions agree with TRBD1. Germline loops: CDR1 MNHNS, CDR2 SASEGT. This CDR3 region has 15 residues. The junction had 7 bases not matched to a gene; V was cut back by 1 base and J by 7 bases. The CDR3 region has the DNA TGTGCCAGCAGTGAAGGAGGGCAGGGGGTGCAGCCCCAGCATTTT. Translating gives CASSEGGQGVQPQHF.

CDR3 DNA: TGTGCCATCAGAAGGGGTCACCAGGCATTGAACACTGAAGCTTTCTTT. Translating it yields CAIRRGHQALNTEAFF. V and J are TRBV10-3 and TRBJ1-1; D perhaps matches TRBD1 (5 bases). The CDR3 runs 16 residues. Germline loops: CDR1 ENHRY, CDR2 SYGVKD. The V and J ends lost 6 bases and 0 bases respectively, with 17 bases between them.

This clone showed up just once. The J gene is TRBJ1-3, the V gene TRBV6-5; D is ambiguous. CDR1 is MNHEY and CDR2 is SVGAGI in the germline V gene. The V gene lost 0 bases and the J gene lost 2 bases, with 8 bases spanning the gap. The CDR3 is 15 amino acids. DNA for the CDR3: TGTGCCAGCAGTTACTCGTACGGGGCTGGAAACACCATATATTTT. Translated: CASSYSYGAGNTIYF.

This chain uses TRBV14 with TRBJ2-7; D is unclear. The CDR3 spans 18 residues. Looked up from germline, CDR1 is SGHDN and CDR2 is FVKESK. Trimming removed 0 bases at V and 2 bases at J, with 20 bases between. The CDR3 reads CASSQDWVAGMGPYEQYF. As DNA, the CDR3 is TGTGCCAGCAGCCAAGATTGGGTGGCAGGCATGGGCCCCTACGAGCAGTACTTC.

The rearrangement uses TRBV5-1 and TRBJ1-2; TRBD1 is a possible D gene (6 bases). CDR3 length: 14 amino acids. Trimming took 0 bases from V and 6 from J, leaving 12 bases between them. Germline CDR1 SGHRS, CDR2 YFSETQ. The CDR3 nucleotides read TGCGCCAGCAGCTTGGTGCGGGGGGCGGATGGCTACACCTTC. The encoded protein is CASSLVRGADGYTF.

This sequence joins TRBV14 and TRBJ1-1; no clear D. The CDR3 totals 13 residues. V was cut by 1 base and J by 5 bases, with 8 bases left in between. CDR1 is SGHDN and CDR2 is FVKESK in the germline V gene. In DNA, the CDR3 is TGTGCCAGCAGCCAAGCTCGGGAAACTGAAGCTTTCTTT. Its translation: CASSQARETEAFF.

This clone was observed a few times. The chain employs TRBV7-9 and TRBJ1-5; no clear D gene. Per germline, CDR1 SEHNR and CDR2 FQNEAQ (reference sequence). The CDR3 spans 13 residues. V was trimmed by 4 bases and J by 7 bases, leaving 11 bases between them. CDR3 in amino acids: CASSSEGRQPQHF. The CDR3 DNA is TGTGCCAGCAGCTCGGAGGGCCGCCAGCCCCAGCATTTT.

The CDR3, as DNA: TGTGCCACCAGCAGTTTAAGGACAGGACCCTACGAGCAGTACTTC. Protein product: CATSSLRTGPYEQYF. The genes are TRBV15 and TRBJ2-7, with 7 positions matching TRBD1. V lost 3 bases and J lost 2; bases outside the gene matches: 7. CDR3 length equals 15 residues. Germline lookup yields CDR1 LNHNV and CDR2 YYDKDF (reference sequence).

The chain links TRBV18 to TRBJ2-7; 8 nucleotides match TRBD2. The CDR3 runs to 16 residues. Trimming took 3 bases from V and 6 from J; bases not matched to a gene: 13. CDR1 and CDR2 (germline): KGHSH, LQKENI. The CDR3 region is CASSPNSGGRASEQYF. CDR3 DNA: TGTGCCAGCTCACCTAACTCGGGGGGGCGGGCAAGCGAGCAGTACTTC.

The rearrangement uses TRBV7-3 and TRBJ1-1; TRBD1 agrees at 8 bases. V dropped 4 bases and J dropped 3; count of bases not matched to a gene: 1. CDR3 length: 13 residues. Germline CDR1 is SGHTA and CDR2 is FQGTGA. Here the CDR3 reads CASSSQGDTEAFF. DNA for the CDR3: TGTGCCAGCAGCTCACAGGGGGACACTGAAGCTTTCTTT.